The T cell receptor (beta chain) under discussion was sequenced for a study of T cells after yellow fever vaccination. This clonotype was seen many times. Its antigen is not identified. The CDR3 loop spans 16 amino acids. V dropped 7 bases and J dropped 4 bases, with 20 bases sitting between them. Germline CDR1 SGDLS, CDR2 YYNGEE. TCRdb redid the calling of the 5' RACE reads with MiXCR, one entry per CDR3 protein. This table holds some 70,000 distinct CDR3 sequences, 5% to 8% found once. The study's findings and limits: There was a possibility that FACS-sorted repertoires contained abundant clonotypes contaminating from the bulk population. Peaking on day 5 versus 15, the secondary response was faster but weaker. Clonotypes appearing in both CD4 and CD8 compartments existed, and their share was small.

The J gene is TRBJ2-2, the V gene TRBV9; no reliable D call. The clonotype originates from a man between 18 and 35 years old who received the YFV17D yellow fever vaccine. This specimen was CD8+ T cells sorted from PBMCs, taken roughly 46 days after the first yellow fever vaccination. This chain's CDR3 is CASSARRVKSTGELFF. In DNA, the CDR3 is TGTGCCAGCTCCGCGCGAAGGGTAAAGAGCACCGGGGAGCTGTTTTTT.